This entry lists 26 T cell receptor beta chains sequenced from one sample in a study of human T cells and chemical hapten exposure. Time point of the sample: patch test 2, 6 weeks after DPC sensitization. Indicated treatment: therapeutic diphenylcyclopropenone sensitization with weekly scalp DPC. TCRdb independently ran MiXCR on the RACE reads; one entry per CDR3 protein. Altogether approximately 89,000 distinct CDR3 sequences are present, about 9.4% being singletons, with the ten largest covering over 2%. Sample: whole blood, taken in connection with sensitization to the hapten diphenylcyclopropenone (DPC). The receptors originated from a woman under 40 with alopecia areata. Some clones in this sample may be carry-over from other donors' samples.

J is TRBJ2-4 and V is TRBV28, with D perhaps TRBD2 (6 bases). Per the germline V gene, CDR1 is MDHEN and CDR2 is SYDVKM. V lost 2 bases and J 1 base, leaving 24 bases between the germline ends. The CDR3 loop spans 20 amino acids. CDR3 residues: CASSLPITSTHTRAKNIQYF. In nucleotides, the CDR3 is TGTGCCAGCAGTTTACCCATTACTAGCACGCACACACGGGCCAAAAACATTCAGTACTTC.

This clonotype was counted at least ten times. The CDR3 DNA sequence: TGTGCCAGCAGCCAGGGGACTCTTTTAGACAATGAGCAGTTCTTC. Amino acid sequence: CASSQGTLLDNEQFF. This chain joins TRBV4-2 and TRBJ2-1; maybe TRBD2 (6 bases). The CDR3 totals 15 residues. The germline V gene encodes CDR1 LGHNA and CDR2 YNFKEQ. Deletions cut 3 bases from V and 5 bases from J, with 14 bases between.

This clonotype showed up many times. The CDR3 sequence is CASSLSSSGYNSPLHF. The CDR3, as DNA: TGTGCCAGCAGTTTATCGAGCTCGGGATATAATTCACCCCTCCACTTT. The J gene is TRBJ1-6, the V gene TRBV12-3 or TRBV12-4; D remains ambiguous. The CDR3 runs 16 residues. Trimming took 2 bases from V and 4 from J, leaving 12 bases between them.

The chain is built from TRBV4-2 and TRBJ2-7, with D unclear. V shed 5 bases and J shed 5 bases, with 7 bases lying between them. The CDR3 is 11 residues long. Germline CDR1 and CDR2: LGHNA and YNFKEQ. CDR3 sequence reads: CASSFGDEQYF. The DNA for the CDR3 is TGTGCCAGCAGCTTTGGGGACGAGCAGTACTTC.

This clonotype was seen many times. The CDR3 DNA sequence: TGTGCCTGGACCCAGGAAGGGGACACTGAAGCTTTCTTT. Its translation: CAWTQEGDTEAFF. V gene TRBV30 combines with J gene TRBJ1-1; possible D gene TRBD1, 5 bases. V was clipped by 4 bases and J by 3 bases, with 12 bases between them. Germline loops: CDR1 GTSNPN, CDR2 SVGIG (reference sequence). CDR3 length: 13 residues. The whole variable domain, remainder taken from reference TRBV30 and TRBJ1-1, is SQTIHQWPATLVQPVGSPLSLECTVEGTSNPNLYWYRQAAGRGLQLLFYSVGIGQISSEVPQNLSASRPQDRQFILSSKKLLLSDSGFYLCAWTQEGDTEAFFGQGTRLTVV.

In this sample, this clonotype turned up many times. The V gene is TRBV4-2, the J gene TRBJ1-5; 11 bases map to TRBD1. The CDR3 has 17 residues. Trimming at V came to 0 bases and at J to 3 bases, leaving 4 bases not matched to a gene. From germline, CDR1 is LGHNA and CDR2 YNFKEQ. The CDR3 bases are TGTGCCAGCAGCCAAGAGTGGACAGGGGGCACCAATCAGCCCCAGCATTTT. Encoded protein: CASSQEWTGGTNQPQHF.

This sequence joins TRBV29-1 and TRBJ2-1; D is perhaps TRBD1 or TRBD2 (5 bases each). Germline V lookup: CDR1 SQVTM, CDR2 ANQGSEA. The CDR3 is 14 amino acids. V was trimmed by 3 bases and J by 9 bases, leaving 18 bases between them. The chain's CDR3 is CSVDPRQKAGEQFF. CDR3 bases: TGCAGCGTTGACCCGAGACAGAAGGCGGGTGAGCAGTTCTTC.

Ten or more counts support this clonotype. V gene TRBV7-2 combines with J gene TRBJ2-1; 9 bases agree with TRBD2. In germline, CDR1 is SGHTA, CDR2 FQGNSA. With V trimmed by 5 bases and J by 5 bases, 7 bases remained unmatched. The CDR3 totals 15 residues. The CDR3 DNA reads as TGTGCCAGCAGCGTCACTAGCGGGCGAAACAATGAGCAGTTCTTC. This codes for CASSVTSGRNNEQFF. Using reference TRBV7-2 and TRBJ2-1 for the parts outside the CDR3, the full variable domain is GAGVSQSPSNKVTEKGKDVELRCDPISGHTALYWYRQSLGQGLEFLIYFQGNSAPDKSGLPSDRFSAERTGGSVSTLTIQRTQQEDSAVYLCASSVTSGRNNEQFFGPGTRLTVL.

This clonotype was counted between two and nine times. The chain is built from TRBV4-2 and TRBJ2-7; 10 positions match TRBD1. V lost 3 bases, J lost 6 bases, and 5 bases stayed unmatched. Germline lookup yields CDR1 LGHNA and CDR2 YNFKEQ. The CDR3 runs to 14 residues. The CDR3 DNA is TGTGCCAGCAGCCAGGGTCGACAGGGGGCCGAGCAGTACTTC. It codes for CASSQGRQGAEQYF.

This clonotype was seen repeatedly, ten times or more. The chain links TRBV20-1 to TRBJ2-3; TRBD1 might be the D (5 bases). CDR3 length equals 14 residues. Germline CDR1 and CDR2: DFQATT and SNEGSKA (reference sequence). The V end was cut by 3 bases, the J end by 3 bases, with 13 bases between. The CDR3 region has the DNA TGCAGTGCTAGTAGGCGGCAGGGAACAGATACGCAGTATTTT. Protein product: CSASRRQGTDTQYF.

The chain joins TRBV28 to TRBJ2-7, with no clear D. Germline V gene lookup returns CDR1 MDHEN and CDR2 SYDVKM. V was pared by 3 bases and J by 4 bases, with 13 bases between. The CDR3 runs to 14 residues. The CDR3 here is CASSFNPGRYEQYF. In DNA form, the CDR3 reads TGTGCCAGCAGTTTTAACCCGGGCAGGTACGAGCAGTACTTC.

This clonotype was counted at least ten times. The CDR3 DNA reads as TGTGCCAGCAGCTTCGGTGACTCTTCCAACGTCCTGACTTTC. This codes for CASSFGDSSNVLTF. The chain employs TRBV7-9 and TRBJ2-6; no firm D call. V was cut by 3 bases and J by 8 bases, with 11 bases left in between. Germline CDR1 reads SEHNR; CDR2 reads FQNEAQ (reference sequence). This CDR3 is built from 14 residues.

The rearrangement joins TRBV28 to TRBJ2-7; D tentatively fits TRBD1 or TRBD2 (5 bases each). This CDR3 contains 15 residues. Trimming cost V 6 bases and J 4 bases, with 19 bases left between them. Germline CDR1 is MDHEN and CDR2 is SYDVKM. The CDR3 nucleotides read TGTGCCAGCAGATCCTCGGGCCTGGGGGTATACGAGCAGTACTTC. Translation: CASRSSGLGVYEQYF.

This clonotype has only a few counts. This chain connects TRBV14 to TRBJ2-3; D not certain. This CDR3 contains 13 residues. V lost 4 bases to trimming and J lost 4 bases, with 9 bases between them. Germline V gene data show CDR1 as SGHDN and CDR2 as FVKESK. CDR3 amino acids: CASSLGSPDTQYF. The CDR3 bases are TGTGCCAGCAGCCTGGGTTCCCCAGATACGCAGTATTTT.

This clonotype was recorded at least ten times. This chain links TRBV4-1 with TRBJ2-1; D remains ambiguous. Germline lookup yields CDR1 MGHRA and CDR2 YSYEKL. This CDR3 has 15 residues. With 2 bases removed from V and 2 bases from J, the gap between germline ends came to 10 bases. The chain's CDR3 is CASSQIGLPYNEQFF. DNA for the CDR3: TGCGCCAGCAGCCAAATCGGGCTCCCCTACAATGAGCAGTTCTTC.

The chain recombines TRBV19 with TRBJ1-1, with unresolved D. The CDR3 has 13 residues. The ends were cut back, 0 bases at V and 3 bases at J, with 5 bases in the middle. Per germline, CDR1 LNHDA and CDR2 SQIVND (reference sequence). The CDR3 reads CASSIDSYTEAFF. The CDR3, as DNA: TGTGCCAGTAGTATAGACAGTTACACTGAAGCTTTCTTT.

The CDR3 reads CASSYDSPRLYGYTF. The CDR3, as DNA: TGTGCCAGCAGTTACGATTCGCCGAGACTCTATGGCTACACCTTC. V usage is TRBV6-2 or TRBV6-3 and J usage is TRBJ1-2; no definite D call. The V and J ends lost 2 bases and 4 bases respectively, with 14 bases between them. There are 15 residues in the CDR3. Germline V gives CDR1 MNHEY, CDR2 SVGEGT.

The chain carries TRBV6-5 and TRBJ2-7, with 7 bases fitting TRBD1. V dropped 4 bases and J dropped 0; count of bases not matched to a gene: 6. The length of the CDR3 is 15 residues. CDR1 and CDR2 (germline): MNHEY, SVGAGI. CDR3 sequence reads: CASSSTGTVSYEQYF. As DNA, the CDR3 is TGTGCCAGCAGTTCCACCGGGACAGTCTCCTACGAGCAGTACTTC.

This clonotype was recorded many times. This chain joins TRBV29-1 and TRBJ2-1, with a tentative D call TRBD1 (5 bases). The ends were cut back, 3 bases at V and 12 bases at J, with 12 bases in the middle. Per the germline V gene, CDR1 is SQVTM and CDR2 is ANQGSEA. The CDR3 has 11 amino acids. CDR3 protein: CSVDGAVGQFF. In nucleotides, the CDR3 is TGCAGCGTTGATGGGGCGGTTGGGCAGTTCTTC.

This clonotype was seen at least ten times. The chain is built from TRBV12-3 or TRBV12-4 and TRBJ2-2, with D perhaps matching TRBD1 (6 bases). This CDR3 has 14 amino acids. V dropped 5 bases and J dropped 6 bases, with 13 bases sitting between them. The CDR3 here is CASSPNQGPGELFF. Written as DNA, the CDR3 is TGTGCCAGCAGTCCGAACCAGGGGCCCGGGGAGCTGTTTTTT.

The table lists this clonotype with many counts. The chain joins TRBV29-1 to TRBJ1-2; D unresolved. The germline V gene has CDR1 SQVTM and CDR2 ANQGSEA. The CDR3 is made up of 12 amino acids. Trimming took off 7 bases at V and 4 bases at J, with 13 bases between the two ends. CDR3: CSAEDGFYGYTF. CDR3 coding DNA: TGCAGCGCTGAGGACGGCTTCTATGGCTACACCTTC.

This clonotype was seen many times. The chain employs TRBV29-1 and TRBJ1-1; 12 bases line up with TRBD1. The CDR3 length is 13 residues. CDR1 is SQVTM, CDR2 ANQGSEA, per germline. The J segment lost 7 bases and the V segment lost 7 bases, leaving 7 bases of the junction unmatched. CDR3 in amino acids: CSGGQGARGEAFF. Written as DNA, the CDR3 is TGCAGCGGGGGACAGGGGGCGCGAGGTGAAGCTTTCTTT.

This clonotype was seen at least ten times. The chain recombines TRBV4-3 with TRBJ2-1, with D possibly matching TRBD2 (6 bases). CDR1 is LGHNA and CDR2 is YSLEER in the germline V gene. CDR3 length equals 15 residues. The germline V and J ends were trimmed by 0 bases and 3 bases, with 9 bases remaining between them. CDR3 in amino acids: CASSQEGTDYNEQFF. CDR3 DNA sequence: TGCGCCAGCAGCCAAGAAGGGACTGACTACAATGAGCAGTTCTTC.

This chain links TRBV7-2 with TRBJ2-5; D gene uncertain. The V end lost 2 bases, the J end lost 5 bases, and 15 bases lay between the germline ends. The CDR3 is 15 residues long. From germline, CDR1 is SGHTA and CDR2 FQGNSA. CDR3 sequence (DNA): TGTGCCAGCAGCTTATACCGATTAGGTCGGGAGACCCAGTACTTC. Its translation: CASSLYRLGRETQYF. The whole variable domain, remainder taken from reference TRBV7-2 and TRBJ2-5, is GAGVSQSPSNKVTEKGKDVELRCDPISGHTALYWYRQSLGQGLEFLIYFQGNSAPDKSGLPSDRFSAERTGGSVSTLTIQRTQQEDSAVYLCASSLYRLGRETQYFGPGTRLLVL.

CDR3 region: CASRRSGAGYTF. The CDR3 DNA follows: TGCGCCAGCCGCCGATCGGGGGCTGGCTACACCTTC. The chain is built from TRBV5-1 and TRBJ1-2; tentatively, D is TRBD1 (6 bases). Germline CDR1 is SGHRS and CDR2 is YFSETQ. The CDR3 has 12 amino acids. Trimming stripped 7 bases from V and 7 bases from J, with 14 bases between. Full variable domain (rest looked up from reference TRBV5-1 and TRBJ1-2): KAGVTQTPRYLIKTRGQQVTLSCSPISGHRSVSWYQQTPGQGLQFLFEYFSETQRNKGNFPGRFSGRQFSNSRSEMNVSTLELGDSALYLCASRRSGAGYTFGSGTRLTVV.

This clonotype was picked up many times. This sequence joins TRBV3-1 and TRBJ2-1; 11 positions match TRBD1. Trimming cost V 4 bases and J 6 bases; bases outside gene matches: 8. Germline V gene lookup returns CDR1 LGHDT and CDR2 YNNKEL (reference sequence). CDR3 length: 16 residues. DNA of the CDR3: TGTGCCAGCAGCCCGCTCCCGGGACAGGGGGTCAATGAGCAGTTCTTC. Protein product: CASSPLPGQGVNEQFF.